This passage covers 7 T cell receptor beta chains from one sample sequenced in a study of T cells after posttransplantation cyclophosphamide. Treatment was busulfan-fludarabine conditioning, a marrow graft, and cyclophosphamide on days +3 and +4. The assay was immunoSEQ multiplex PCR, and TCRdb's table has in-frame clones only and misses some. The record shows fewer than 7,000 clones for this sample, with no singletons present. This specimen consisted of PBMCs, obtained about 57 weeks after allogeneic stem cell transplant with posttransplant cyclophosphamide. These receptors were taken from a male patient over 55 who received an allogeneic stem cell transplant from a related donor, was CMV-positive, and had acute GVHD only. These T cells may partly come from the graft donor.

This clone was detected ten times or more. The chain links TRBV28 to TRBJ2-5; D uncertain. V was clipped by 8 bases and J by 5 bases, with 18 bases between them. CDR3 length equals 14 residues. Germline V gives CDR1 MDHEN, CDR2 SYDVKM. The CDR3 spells CASSLVGLEETQYF. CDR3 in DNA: TGTGCCAGCTCGTTAGTCGGTCTGGAGGAGACCCAGTACTTC.

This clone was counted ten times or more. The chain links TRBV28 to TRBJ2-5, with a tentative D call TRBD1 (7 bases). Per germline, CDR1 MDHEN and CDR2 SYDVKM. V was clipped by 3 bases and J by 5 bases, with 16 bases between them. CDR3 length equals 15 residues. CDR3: CASSFFSTGRETQYF. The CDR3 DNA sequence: TGTGCCAGCAGTTTTTTTTCGACAGGGAGGGAGACCCAGTACTTC. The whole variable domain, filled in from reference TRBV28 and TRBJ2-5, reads DVKVTQSSRYLVKRTGEKVFLECVQDMDHENMFWYRQDPGLGLRLIYFSYDVKMKEKGDIPEGYSVSREKKERFSLILESASTNQTSMYLCASSFFSTGRETQYFGPGTRLLVL.

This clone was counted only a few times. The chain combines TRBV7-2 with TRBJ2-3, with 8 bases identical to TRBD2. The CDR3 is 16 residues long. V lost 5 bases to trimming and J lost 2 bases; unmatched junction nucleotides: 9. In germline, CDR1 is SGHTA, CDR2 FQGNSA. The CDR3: CASSLRGGFSTDTQYF. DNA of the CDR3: TGTGCCAGCAGCCTCCGGGGGGGCTTCTCCACAGATACGCAGTATTTT.

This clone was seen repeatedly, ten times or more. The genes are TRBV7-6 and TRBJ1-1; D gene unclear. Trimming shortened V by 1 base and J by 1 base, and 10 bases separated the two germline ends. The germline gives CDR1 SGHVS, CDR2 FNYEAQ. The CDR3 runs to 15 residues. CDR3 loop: CASSLGNRANTEAFF. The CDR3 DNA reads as TGTGCCAGCAGCTTAGGTAACAGAGCGAACACTGAAGCTTTCTTT.

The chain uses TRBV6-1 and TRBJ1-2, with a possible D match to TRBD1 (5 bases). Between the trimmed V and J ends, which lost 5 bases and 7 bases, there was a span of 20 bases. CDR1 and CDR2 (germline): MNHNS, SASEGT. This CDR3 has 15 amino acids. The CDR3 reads CASSPPGLSGSGYTF. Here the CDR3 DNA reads TGTGCCAGCAGTCCCCCGGGACTGTCGGGTAGTGGCTACACCTTC.

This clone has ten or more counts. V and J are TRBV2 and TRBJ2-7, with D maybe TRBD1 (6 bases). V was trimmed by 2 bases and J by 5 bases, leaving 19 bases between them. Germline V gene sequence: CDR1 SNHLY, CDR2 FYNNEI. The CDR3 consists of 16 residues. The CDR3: CASSEIGELQGNEQYF. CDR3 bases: TGTGCCAGCAGTGAAATAGGGGAATTACAGGGTAACGAGCAGTACTTC. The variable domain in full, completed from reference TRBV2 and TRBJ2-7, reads EPEVTQTPSHQVTQMGQEVILRCVPISNHLYFYWYRQILGQKVEFLVSFYNNEISEKSEIFDDQFSVERPDGSNFTLKIRSTKLEDSAMYFCASSEIGELQGNEQYFGPGTRLTVT.

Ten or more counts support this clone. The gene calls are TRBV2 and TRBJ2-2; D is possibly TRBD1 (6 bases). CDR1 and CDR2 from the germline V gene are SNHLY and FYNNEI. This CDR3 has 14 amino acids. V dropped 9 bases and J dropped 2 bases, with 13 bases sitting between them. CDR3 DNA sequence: TGTGCCAGTAATAACAGGGTTAACACCGGGGAGCTGTTTTTT. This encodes CASNNRVNTGELFF. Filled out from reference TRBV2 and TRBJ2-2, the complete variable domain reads EPEVTQTPSHQVTQMGQEVILRCVPISNHLYFYWYRQILGQKVEFLVSFYNNEISEKSEIFDDQFSVERPDGSNFTLKIRSTKLEDSAMYFCASNNRVNTGELFFGEGSRLTVL.